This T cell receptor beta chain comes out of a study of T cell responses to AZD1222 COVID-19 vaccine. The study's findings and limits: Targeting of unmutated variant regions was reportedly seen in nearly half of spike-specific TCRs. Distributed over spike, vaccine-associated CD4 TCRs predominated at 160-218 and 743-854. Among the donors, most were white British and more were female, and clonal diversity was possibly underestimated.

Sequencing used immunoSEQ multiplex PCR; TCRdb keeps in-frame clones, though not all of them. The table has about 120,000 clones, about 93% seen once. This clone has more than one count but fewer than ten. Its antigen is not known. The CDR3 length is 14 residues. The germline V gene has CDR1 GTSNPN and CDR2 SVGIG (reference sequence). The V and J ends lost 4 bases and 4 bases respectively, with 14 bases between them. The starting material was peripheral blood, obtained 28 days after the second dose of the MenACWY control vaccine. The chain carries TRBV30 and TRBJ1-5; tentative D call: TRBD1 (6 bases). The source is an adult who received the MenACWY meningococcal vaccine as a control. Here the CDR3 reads CAWNPGQLNQPQHF. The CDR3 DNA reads TGTGCCTGGAATCCGGGACAATTAAATCAGCCCCAGCATTTT.